Sequencing of this T cell receptor beta chain was carried out in a study of shared clonotypes between healthy human individuals. Measured with immunoSEQ multiplex PCR; TCRdb has only the in-frame clones, and not every one. Of over a million clones listed, approximately 96% were seen once; the top ten hold over 1%. CDR1 is LNHDA and CDR2 is SQIVND in the germline V gene (reference sequence). The V gene lost 6 bases and the J gene lost 4 bases, with 18 bases spanning the gap. The CDR3 extends over 15 amino acids. The chain joins TRBV19 to TRBJ1-1; D call uncertain. The sample consisted of naive CD4+ T cells sorted from blood. Subset indicated: CD45RA+ positively selected. This receptor was identified in a man between 25 and 39 years old in good health. In DNA form, the CDR3 reads TGTGCCAGTAGCCCCCGGCATAAGGTTCTCACTGAAGCTTTCTTT. Protein product: CASSPRHKVLTEAFF.